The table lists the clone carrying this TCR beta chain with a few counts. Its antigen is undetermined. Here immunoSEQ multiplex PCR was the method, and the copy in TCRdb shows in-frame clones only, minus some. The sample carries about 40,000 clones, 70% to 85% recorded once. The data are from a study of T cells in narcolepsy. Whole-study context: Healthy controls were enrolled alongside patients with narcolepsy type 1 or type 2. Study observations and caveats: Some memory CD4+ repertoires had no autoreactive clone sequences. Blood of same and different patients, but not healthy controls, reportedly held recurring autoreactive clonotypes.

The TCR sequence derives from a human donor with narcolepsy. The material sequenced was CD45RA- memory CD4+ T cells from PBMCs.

The chain's CDR3 is CATSRDGTARLGNQPQHF. The CDR3 nucleotides are TGTGCCACCAGCAGAGATGGGACAGCCCGATTAGGCAATCAGCCCCAGCATTTT. The chain recombines TRBV15 with TRBJ1-5; 7 bases map to TRBD1. Germline CDR1 reads LNHNV; CDR2 reads YYDKDF (reference sequence). J was trimmed by 2 bases and V by 0 bases; bases with no gene match: 10. The CDR3 runs to 18 residues.